Following are 21 T cell receptor beta chains from one sample sequenced in a study of blood T cells in healthy people across ages. A second PCR of 7 to 11 cycles used a sample-barcoded 5' primer and a J-beta primer mix. TCRdb reprocessed the 5' RACE reads with MiXCR, giving one entry per CDR3 protein. The sample carries approximately 800,000 distinct CDR3 sequences, about half recorded once. The sample comprised blood. The receptors stem from a man at least 80 years old in good health.

As DNA, the CDR3 is TGTGCCAGCAGTTTAGGTAGCGGGGACCAAGAGACCCAGTACTTC. This translates into CASSLGSGDQETQYF. J is TRBJ2-5 and V is TRBV12-3 or TRBV12-4, with 8 bases identical to TRBD2. V dropped 1 base and J dropped 0; count of bases not matched to a gene: 1. This CDR3 has 15 amino acids.

The J gene is TRBJ2-5, the V gene TRBV27, with 7 bases that match TRBD2. Germline CDR1 and CDR2: MNHEY and SMNVEV (reference sequence). This CDR3 spans 13 amino acids. The junction had 11 bases not matched to a gene; V was cut back by 5 bases and J by 11 bases. The CDR3 bases are TGTGCCAGCAGTCAAGGGGAGGGTCGGGGGCAGTACTTC. This sequence encodes CASSQGEGRGQYF.

This clonotype was counted many times. The chain joins TRBV7-9 to TRBJ2-2, with 8 bases lining up with TRBD2. There are 16 residues in the CDR3. V trimming: 4 bases; J trimming: 4 bases; junction bases outside the gene matches: 8. Germline V lookup: CDR1 SEHNR, CDR2 FQNEAQ (reference sequence). CDR3 sequence (DNA): TGTGCCAGCAGCTCGATGAGCGGGAGACCCACCGGGGAGCTGTTTTTT. Translating it yields CASSSMSGRPTGELFF.

A word on this clonotype: The junction does not match germline at one end; this may be a read error. J is TRBJ1-5 and V is TRBV28; 8 nucleotides line up with TRBD1. The CDR3 length is 13 residues. Germline V CDR1 and CDR2: MDHEN, SYDVKM. The CDR3 DNA follows: TGTGCCTGCAGAGGACAGGGTGATCAGCCCCAGCATTTT. As protein: CACRGQGDQPQHF.

V usage is TRBV5-1 and J usage is TRBJ2-7; a weak D match, TRBD2 (5 bases). V was pared by 2 bases and J by 0 bases, with 18 bases between. The CDR3 totals 17 residues. Germline V CDR1 and CDR2: SGHRS, YFSETQ. The CDR3 is CASSFGGGPVDSYEQYF. CDR3 in DNA: TGCGCCAGCAGCTTTGGTGGCGGGCCGGTAGACTCCTACGAGCAGTACTTC.

This clonotype has at least ten counts. V is TRBV29-1 and J is TRBJ2-5; possible D gene TRBD1, 6 bases. The CDR3 totals 12 residues. The V gene lost 3 bases and the J gene lost 5 bases, with 10 bases spanning the gap. Germline V lookup: CDR1 SQVTM, CDR2 ANQGSEA. For the CDR3, the DNA is TGCAGCGTTGAGGCAGGGGTCGAGACCCAGTACTTC. Its translation: CSVEAGVETQYF. Supplemented by reference TRBV29-1 and TRBJ2-5, the full variable domain reads SAVISQKPSRDICQRGTSLTIQCQVDSQVTMMFWYRQQPGQSLTLIATANQGSEATYESGFVIDKFPISRPNLTFSTLTVSNMSPEDSSIYLCSVEAGVETQYFGPGTRLLVL.

This clonotype has at least ten counts. This chain joins TRBV10-3 and TRBJ2-5, with D unresolved. The CDR3 is 13 residues long. V was cut by 4 bases and J by 1 base, with 7 bases left in between. CDR1 and CDR2 (germline): ENHRY, SYGVKD. Here the CDR3 DNA reads TGTGCCATCAGTGCCCAGCTCCAAGAGACCCAGTACTTC. Its translation: CAISAQLQETQYF.

This clonotype appeared many times. The rearrangement uses TRBV20-1 and TRBJ2-1; a possible D gene is TRBD1 (5 bases). The germline V and J ends were trimmed by 1 base and 3 bases, with 7 bases remaining between them. The CDR3 has 13 residues. Germline V lookup: CDR1 DFQATT, CDR2 SNEGSKA (reference sequence). For the CDR3, the DNA is TGCAGTGCTAGAGCGGACAACTACAATGAGCAGTTCTTC. It encodes CSARADNYNEQFF.

This chain connects TRBV12-3 or TRBV12-4 to TRBJ2-1; no definite D call. The CDR3 sequence is 12 residues long. Trimming took 6 bases from V and 10 from J, leaving 13 bases between them. The CDR3 nucleotides are TGTGCCAGCAGAGACCCAGGTACGGAGCAGTTCTTC. Protein sequence: CASRDPGTEQFF.

The V and J genes are TRBV6-2 or TRBV6-3 and TRBJ2-1; TRBD2 is a possible D gene (5 bases). Trimming took off 8 bases at V and 4 bases at J, with 12 bases between the two ends. The CDR3 length is 13 residues. Germline V gene data show CDR1 as MNHEY and CDR2 as SVGEGT. The CDR3 DNA sequence: TGTGCCAGCCTAAAGGACTCTTACAATGAGCAGTTCTTC. This encodes CASLKDSYNEQFF.

The rearrangement uses TRBV5-5 and TRBJ2-7; 8 nucleotides align to TRBD1. J gave up 2 bases and V 5 bases, and 9 bases lay outside the gene matches. The CDR3 length is 15 residues. CDR1 is SGHKS, CDR2 YYEKEE, per germline (reference sequence). Written as DNA, the CDR3 is TGTGCCAGCAGTCGATCCCAGGGGGCGACCTACGAGCAGTACTTC. Its protein is CASSRSQGATYEQYF.

The chain joins TRBV10-3 to TRBJ2-4; TRBD2 might be the D (5 bases). This CDR3 spans 14 amino acids. The V and J ends lost 0 bases and 7 bases respectively, with 10 bases between them. Germline CDR1 ENHRY, CDR2 SYGVKD. This CDR3 is CAISESPGNNIQYF. The CDR3 DNA follows: TGTGCCATCAGTGAGTCCCCCGGGAACAACATTCAGTACTTC.

The chain combines TRBV2 with TRBJ2-5, with D possibly matching TRBD2 (5 bases). The J call is doubtful: the DNA matches TRBJ2-7 better. This CDR3 region has 10 residues. Germline CDR1 SNHLY, CDR2 FYNNEI. The CDR3 reads CASRGLEQYF. CDR3 nucleotide sequence: TGTGCCAGCAGAGGACTCGAGCAGTACTTC.

The chain employs TRBV25-1 and TRBJ2-3; tentatively, D is TRBD1 (6 bases). Germline-derived CDR1 and CDR2 are MGHDK and SYGVNS. V was shortened by 8 bases and J by 7 bases, with 19 bases between the two germline ends. The CDR3 is 14 residues long. CDR3 in amino acids: CASGEFGGENTQYF. The CDR3, as DNA: TGTGCCAGCGGGGAGTTTGGGGGCGAAAATACGCAGTATTTT.

The J gene is TRBJ1-1, the V gene TRBV7-2, with D possibly TRBD1 on 6 matching bases. V lost 5 bases, J lost 0 bases, and 10 bases lay in between. Germline V gene lookup returns CDR1 SGHTA and CDR2 FQGNSA. The CDR3 runs 14 residues. The CDR3 DNA follows: TGTGCCAGCAGCAACGACAGGTTGAACACTGAAGCTTTCTTT. It encodes CASSNDRLNTEAFF.

The chain recombines TRBV20-1 with TRBJ2-7; D gene ambiguous. The J call is in doubt because the DNA end fits TRBJ2-5 better. CDR1 and CDR2 (germline): DFQATT, SNEGSKA (reference sequence). The CDR3 loop spans 12 amino acids. The CDR3 coding sequence is TGCAGTGCTCCGGCGGTTCAGGAGACCCAGTACTTC. It specifies CSAPAVQETQYF.

This clonotype came up many times. This chain connects TRBV20-1 to TRBJ2-7, with 8 bases fitting TRBD2. Germline V gene sequence: CDR1 DFQATT, CDR2 SNEGSKA (reference sequence). CDR3 length equals 13 residues. The V gene end was trimmed by 2 bases and the J gene end by 0 bases; junction bases not matched to a gene: 0. CDR3 amino acids: CSARLAGSYEQYF. CDR3 bases: TGCAGTGCTAGACTAGCGGGCTCCTACGAGCAGTACTTC.

The chain links TRBV5-1 to TRBJ2-5; perhaps TRBD2 as D (5 bases). The J call could be wrong; TRBJ2-7 is a better fit for the DNA end. The CDR3 has 16 amino acids. The V gene's germline CDR1 is SGHRS and CDR2 YFSETQ. CDR3 region: CASSLGASRSLLEQYF. In DNA form, the CDR3 reads TGCGCCAGCAGCTTGGGGGCTAGCAGGAGTCTTCTCGAGCAGTACTTC.

The rearrangement uses TRBV11-3 and TRBJ2-1; TRBD2 agrees at 12 bases. The V and J ends lost 4 bases and 3 bases, in that order; junction bases with no gene match: 4. CDR1 and CDR2 from the germline V gene are SGHNT and YENEEA. The CDR3 totals 16 residues. This chain's CDR3 is CASSSQLAGGYNEQFF. The DNA for the CDR3 is TGTGCCAGCAGCTCGCAACTAGCGGGGGGCTACAATGAGCAGTTCTTC.

The chain couples TRBV28 to TRBJ2-7; 7 bases fit TRBD1. Germline V gene lookup returns CDR1 MDHEN and CDR2 SYDVKM. V trimming: 8 bases; J trimming: 1 base; junction bases outside the gene matches: 8. The CDR3 spans 14 residues. The CDR3 loop reads CASSSWDSSYEQYF. The CDR3 bases are TGTGCCAGCTCTTCTTGGGACAGTTCCTACGAGCAGTACTTC. Supplemented by reference TRBV28 and TRBJ2-7, the full variable domain reads DVKVTQSSRYLVKRTGEKVFLECVQDMDHENMFWYRQDPGLGLRLIYFSYDVKMKEKGDIPEGYSVSREKKERFSLILESASTNQTSMYLCASSSWDSSYEQYFGPGTRLTVT.

There are a few counts of this clonotype. The V call is TRBV5-1, the J call TRBJ2-1, with 7 nucleotides matching TRBD1. CDR3 length equals 15 residues. Trimming cost V 7 bases and J 0 bases; bases outside gene matches: 7. Germline CDR1 and CDR2: SGHRS and YFSETQ. CDR3 sequence (DNA): TGCGCCAGCGGAGGACAGGAAAGCTCCTACAATGAGCAGTTCTTC. Amino acids: CASGGQESSYNEQFF.